A selection of T cell receptor beta chains follows, all from one sample in a study of blood T cell repertoires in COVID-19. The data were produced by immunoSEQ multiplex PCR, yet TCRdb's version contains in-frame clones alone and is incomplete. The data contain around 250,000 clones, approximately 80% of them singletons. The sample comprised peripheral blood. These receptors all come from a woman between 18 and 29 years old with acute or convalescent COVID-19. CDR3s include the opening cysteine and the closing phenylalanine or tryptophan. The D gene is left open where the match is weak. Clone sizes are given selectively: once, few, many, or a class where the clone is expanded.

J gene: TRBJ2-2
V gene: TRBV24-1
clone size: NA
D gene: NA
CDR3 DNA: TGTGCCACCAGTGATCGAAACAGGGATACCGGGGAGCTGTTTTTT
CDR3 protein: CATSDRNRDTGELFF

J gene: TRBJ2-1
V gene: TRBV30
clone size: NA
D gene: NA
CDR3 DNA: TGTGCCTGGAGGTCTTTTGGGGGGAACAATGAGCAGTTCTTC
CDR3 protein: CAWRSFGGNNEQFF

J gene: TRBJ2-7
V gene: TRBV19
clone size: NA
D gene: NA
CDR3 DNA: TGTGCCAGTAGTATAGAGAACAGTCCCTCCTACGAGCAGTACTTC
CDR3 protein: CASSIENSPSYEQYF

J gene: TRBJ2-7
V gene: TRBV11-2
clone size: once
D gene: TRBD2
CDR3 DNA: TGTGCCAGCAGCTCCGGACTAGCGGGAGTAGGTGAGCAGTACTTC
CDR3 protein: CASSSGLAGVGEQYF

J gene: TRBJ2-1
V gene: TRBV12-3/TRBV12-4
clone size: NA
D gene: NA
CDR3 DNA: TGTGCCAGCAGTTTAGGGACTCACAATGAGCAGTTCTTC
CDR3 protein: CASSLGTHNEQFF

J gene: TRBJ2-2
V gene: TRBV5-1
clone size: NA
D gene: TRBD1
CDR3 DNA: TGCGCCAGCAGCTTCGCCGGGACAGGGGGGCCGAACACCGGGGAGCTGTTTTTT
CDR3 protein: CASSFAGTGGPNTGELFF

J gene: TRBJ1-2
V gene: TRBV2
clone size: NA
D gene: TRBD1
CDR3 DNA: TGTGCCAGCAGTGGGGACAGGGCTGGCTACACCTTC
CDR3 protein: CASSGDRAGYTF

J gene: TRBJ2-7
V gene: TRBV19
clone size: many
D gene: TRBD2
CDR3 DNA: TGTGCCAGTAGTAGCTGGGCGGGAGTAATGTACTTC
CDR3 protein: CASSSWAGVMYF

J gene: TRBJ2-7
V gene: TRBV9
clone size: once
D gene: NA
CDR3 DNA: TGTGCCAGCAGCGTAGAAGAGGGCGCCAACGAGCAGTACTTC
CDR3 protein: CASSVEEGANEQYF

J gene: TRBJ1-2
V gene: TRBV18
clone size: NA
D gene: TRBD1
CDR3 DNA: TGTGCCAGCTCACCATCCCCCGGACAGGGGAAAGGCTACACCTTC
CDR3 protein: CASSPSPGQGKGYTF

J gene: TRBJ1-2
V gene: TRBV29-1
clone size: NA
D gene: NA
CDR3 DNA: TGCAGCGCCCGCGCGGGAGGCTCTAACTATGGCTACACCTTC
CDR3 protein: CSARAGGSNYGYTF

J gene: TRBJ1-1
V gene: TRBV4-3
clone size: NA
D gene: TRBD1
CDR3 DNA: TGCGCCAGCAGCCAGGACAGGGCTTTTGAAGCTTTCTTT
CDR3 protein: CASSQDRAFEAFF

J gene: TRBJ1-2
V gene: TRBV27
clone size: once
D gene: NA
CDR3 DNA: TGTGCCAGCAGTCCGGGACTCAAAGCTAACTATGGCTACACCTTC
CDR3 protein: CASSPGLKANYGYTF

J gene: TRBJ2-1
V gene: TRBV19
clone size: NA
D gene: NA
CDR3 DNA: TGTGCCAGTAGTAGATCGAGCCAAGTCTCCTACAATGAGCAGTTCTTC
CDR3 protein: CASSRSSQVSYNEQFF

J gene: TRBJ1-6
V gene: TRBV25-1
clone size: NA
D gene: NA
CDR3 DNA: TGTGCCAGCGCCGAGACAGAAATCTATAATTCACCCCTCCACTTT
CDR3 protein: CASAETEIYNSPLHF

J gene: TRBJ1-2
V gene: TRBV3-1/TRBV3-2
clone size: NA
D gene: TRBD1
CDR3 DNA: TGTGCCAGCAGCCAGGGGCCCCCGGGACAGGTCTATGGCTACACCTTC
CDR3 protein: CASSQGPPGQVYGYTF

J gene: TRBJ2-7
V gene: TRBV13
clone size: NA
D gene: NA
CDR3 DNA: TGTGCCAGCAGCCCGGTCACAGGAAGCTCCTACGAGCAGTACTTC
CDR3 protein: CASSPVTGSSYEQYF

J gene: TRBJ2-3
V gene: TRBV6-2/TRBV6-3
clone size: NA
D gene: TRBD2
CDR3 DNA: TGTGCCAGCAGCCCTGCGGGAGGGTCCTCAGGCCCAACCGGAAATACGCAGTATTTT
CDR3 protein: CASSPAGGSSGPTGNTQYF

J gene: TRBJ2-7
V gene: TRBV19
clone size: NA
D gene: NA
CDR3 DNA: TGTGCCAGTAGTATGCTGGGGGGAGAATTGTACGAGCAGTACTTC
CDR3 protein: CASSMLGGELYEQYF

J gene: TRBJ1-1
V gene: TRBV2
clone size: NA
D gene: TRBD1
CDR3 DNA: TGTGCCAGCAGTGGCCTACAGGGGTTCGCTGAAGCTTTCTTT
CDR3 protein: CASSGLQGFAEAFF

J gene: TRBJ1-5
V gene: TRBV4-3
clone size: NA
D gene: NA
CDR3 DNA: TGCGCCAGCAGCCAAGACAGGGCCCAGCCCCAGCATTTT
CDR3 protein: CASSQDRAQPQHF

J gene: TRBJ1-1
V gene: TRBV18
clone size: NA
D gene: NA
CDR3 DNA: TGTGCCAGCTCACCAAGTAGTCAGGGAAACACTGAAGCTTTCTTT
CDR3 protein: CASSPSSQGNTEAFF

J gene: TRBJ2-1
V gene: TRBV19
clone size: NA
D gene: TRBD2
CDR3 DNA: TGTGCCAGTAGTATAGACTCAGCGGGAGGGCAAAATGAGCAGTTCTTC
CDR3 protein: CASSIDSAGGQNEQFF

J gene: TRBJ1-1
V gene: TRBV10-3
clone size: NA
D gene: NA
CDR3 DNA: TGTGCCGCCTCACCGGGGGGCACTGAAGCTTTCTTT
CDR3 protein: CAASPGGTEAFF

J gene: TRBJ1-6
V gene: TRBV4-3
clone size: NA
D gene: TRBD1
CDR3 DNA: TGCGCCAGCAGCCACAACCGGGACAGAGTTAATTCACCCCTCCACTTT
CDR3 protein: CASSHNRDRVNSPLHF

J gene: TRBJ1-2
V gene: TRBV27
clone size: NA
D gene: NA
CDR3 DNA: TGTGCCAGCGGGAAGACAGGCAAAGTCCATGGCTACACCTTC
CDR3 protein: CASGKTGKVHGYTF

J gene: TRBJ1-1
V gene: TRBV6-1
clone size: NA
D gene: TRBD1
CDR3 DNA: TGTGCCAGCAGTGACCGGGACAGGGGGCTGGTTAACACTGAAGCTTTCTTT
CDR3 protein: CASSDRDRGLVNTEAFF

J gene: TRBJ2-2
V gene: TRBV10-1
clone size: few
D gene: NA
CDR3 DNA: TGCGCCAGCAGTGACGGGACAACGAACACCGGGGAGCTGTTTTTT
CDR3 protein: CASSDGTTNTGELFF

J gene: TRBJ2-7
V gene: TRBV27
clone size: NA
D gene: TRBD2
CDR3 DNA: TGTGCCAGCAGTGCGATCGGTCTAGCGGGAGGGGTCGGAGGCTACGAGCAGTACTTC
CDR3 protein: CASSAIGLAGGVGGYEQYF

J gene: TRBJ2-1
V gene: TRBV4-3
clone size: NA
D gene: TRBD2
CDR3 DNA: TGCGCCAGCCGATATACTAGCGGGAGAATGGGGAATGAGCAGTTCTTC
CDR3 protein: CASRYTSGRMGNEQFF

J gene: TRBJ1-5
V gene: TRBV10-3
clone size: few
D gene: NA
CDR3 DNA: TGTGCCATCAGTCCTGAGGGCAATCAGCCCCAGCATTTT
CDR3 protein: CAISPEGNQPQHF

J gene: TRBJ1-1
V gene: TRBV5-6
clone size: NA
D gene: TRBD1
CDR3 DNA: TGTGCCAGCAGCGCCCGGGACAGGGGGCGAATGAACACTGAAGCTTTCTTT
CDR3 protein: CASSARDRGRMNTEAFF

J gene: TRBJ2-2
V gene: TRBV5-4
clone size: many
D gene: TRBD2
CDR3 DNA: TGTGCCAGCAGCTTGCGGACTAGCGGGAGGAGGAACACCGGGGAGCTGTTTTTT
CDR3 protein: CASSLRTSGRRNTGELFF

J gene: TRBJ2-1
V gene: TRBV27
clone size: NA
D gene: NA
CDR3 DNA: TGTGCCAGCAGTTTATCCCCAGGGGGGAATGAGCAGTTCTTC
CDR3 protein: CASSLSPGGNEQFF

J gene: TRBJ1-2
V gene: TRBV4-3
clone size: NA
D gene: TRBD1
CDR3 DNA: TGCGCCAGCAGCCAGGACAGGTCGTCTAACTATGGCTACACCTTC
CDR3 protein: CASSQDRSSNYGYTF

J gene: TRBJ1-5
V gene: TRBV6-1
clone size: NA
D gene: TRBD1
CDR3 DNA: TGTGCCAGCAGTGCGGGACAGGTGACCAATCAGCCCCAGCATTTT
CDR3 protein: CASSAGQVTNQPQHF

J gene: TRBJ1-1
V gene: TRBV6-2/TRBV6-3
clone size: NA
D gene: NA
CDR3 DNA: TGTGCCAGCAGTTATAATACAGACCAAGCTTTCTTT
CDR3 protein: CASSYNTDQAFF

J gene: TRBJ1-6
V gene: TRBV7-2
clone size: NA
D gene: TRBD1
CDR3 DNA: TGTGCCAGCAGCTCGACCGGGACAGGGCTTTATTCACCCCTCCACTTT
CDR3 protein: CASSSTGTGLYSPLHF

J gene: TRBJ2-2
V gene: TRBV10-2
clone size: few
D gene: TRBD2
CDR3 DNA: TGCGCCAGCATCCTAGGACTAGCGGGACCCGGGGAGCTGTTTTTT
CDR3 protein: CASILGLAGPGELFF

J gene: TRBJ2-5
V gene: TRBV7-9
clone size: NA
D gene: TRBD1
CDR3 DNA: TGTGCCAGCAGCTCAGGGACAGGGGTTGGGACCCAGTACTTC
CDR3 protein: CASSSGTGVGTQYF

J gene: TRBJ2-7
V gene: TRBV5-3
clone size: many
D gene: NA
CDR3 DNA: TGTGCCAGAAGCTTGTACAGGCGCTACGAGCAGTACTTC
CDR3 protein: CARSLYRRYEQYF